These 17 T cell receptor beta chains were sequenced from one sample in a study of blood T cell repertoires in COVID-19. Generated by immunoSEQ multiplex PCR, the TCRdb table keeps only in-frame clones and is missing some. The sample has approximately 240,000 clones, roughly 86% seen once. The material sequenced was peripheral blood. The source of these receptors is a man in his fifties or sixties with acute or convalescent COVID-19.

The chain combines TRBV3-1 (or the pseudogene TRBV3-2) with TRBJ1-6; 7 nucleotides match TRBD1. The CDR3 totals 16 residues. V lost 1 base to trimming and J lost 8 bases; unmatched junction nucleotides: 8. CDR1 is LGHDT, CDR2 YNNKEL, per germline (reference sequence). This CDR3 reads CASSQGAGGKDSPLHF. The CDR3 DNA follows: TGTGCCAGCAGCCAAGGGGCAGGGGGTAAAGATTCACCCCTCCACTTT.

V usage is TRBV25-1 and J usage is TRBJ1-2; 10 bases are a match to TRBD1. Germline V gene data show CDR1 as MGHDK and CDR2 as SYGVNS. The ends lost 3 bases at V and 7 bases at J; junction bases unmatched: 2. This CDR3 spans 13 amino acids. In DNA form, the CDR3 reads TGTGCCAGCAGTGACAGGGACAGGGGTGGCTACACCTTC. Protein product: CASSDRDRGGYTF.

The V gene is TRBV7-9, the J gene TRBJ2-3; possibly TRBD1 for D (6 bases). Germline V gene sequence: CDR1 SEHNR, CDR2 FQNEAQ (reference sequence). Deletions cut 1 base from V and 8 bases from J, with 16 bases between. The CDR3 is made up of 15 amino acids. CDR3 region: CASSLGRQAPGTQYF. CDR3 sequence (DNA): TGTGCCAGCAGCTTAGGGAGACAGGCTCCGGGTACGCAGTATTTT.

The gene calls are TRBV11-2 and TRBJ1-1; D may be TRBD1 (6 bases). V was shortened by 1 base and J by 7 bases, with 16 bases between the two germline ends. The CDR3 has 15 residues. CDR1 is SGHAT and CDR2 is FQNNGV in the germline V gene. Here the CDR3 DNA reads TGTGCCAGCAGCTTAGTCGCCGGGACACCCCGTGAAGCTTTCTTT. Protein sequence: CASSLVAGTPREAFF.

The rearrangement links TRBV10-3 to TRBJ2-3; 8 bases agree with TRBD2. The length of the CDR3 is 14 residues. Germline lookup yields CDR1 ENHRY and CDR2 SYGVKD. Losses at the gene ends were 2 bases for V and 6 bases for J; bases not matched to a gene: 4. This chain's CDR3 is CAISEASGRDTQYF. CDR3 in DNA: TGTGCCATCAGTGAGGCTAGCGGGCGGGATACGCAGTATTTT.

The V gene is TRBV7-9, the J gene TRBJ1-2, with 7 bases lining up with TRBD1. CDR1 and CDR2 (germline): SEHNR, FQNEAQ (reference sequence). Losses at the gene ends were 5 bases for V and 3 bases for J; bases not matched to a gene: 3. There are 13 residues in the CDR3. This chain's CDR3 is CASSPDRDYGYTF. The CDR3 DNA sequence: TGTGCCAGCAGCCCCGACAGGGACTATGGCTACACCTTC.

The chain has TRBV5-1 and TRBJ1-4, with 8 bases identical to TRBD1. The V and J ends lost 4 bases and 7 bases, in that order; junction bases with no gene match: 6. Germline V gene data show CDR1 as SGHRS and CDR2 as YFSETQ. The CDR3 has 14 residues. CDR3: CASSPDRGGEKLFF. Written as DNA, the CDR3 is TGCGCCAGCAGCCCAGACAGGGGTGGTGAAAAACTGTTTTTT. The full variable domain, completed using reference TRBV5-1 and TRBJ1-4, is KAGVTQTPRYLIKTRGQQVTLSCSPISGHRSVSWYQQTPGQGLQFLFEYFSETQRNKGNFPGRFSGRQFSNSRSEMNVSTLELGDSALYLCASSPDRGGEKLFFGSGTQLSVL.

This sequence joins TRBV18 and TRBJ2-7, with 10 bases aligning to TRBD1. The ends lost 3 bases at V and 4 bases at J; junction bases unmatched: 3. Germline V CDR1 and CDR2: KGHSH, LQKENI. This CDR3 spans 14 amino acids. The CDR3 loop reads CASSPAGQGYEQYF. CDR3 nucleotide sequence: TGTGCCAGCTCACCTGCGGGACAGGGGTACGAGCAGTACTTC. The full variable domain, in which reference TRBV18 and TRBJ2-7 provide the parts outside the CDR3, is NAGVMQNPRHLVRRRGQEARLRCSPMKGHSHVYWYRQLPEEGLKFMVYLQKENIIDESGMPKERFSAEFPKEGPSILRIQQVVRGDSAAYFCASSPAGQGYEQYFGPGTRLTVT.

The rearrangement uses TRBV2 and TRBJ1-2; D is uncertain. Germline CDR1 is SNHLY and CDR2 is FYNNEI. CDR3 length: 14 amino acids. Trimming removed 6 bases at V and 1 base at J, with 12 bases between. As DNA, the CDR3 is TGTGCCAGCAGCGAGAGAGGTTATAACTATGGCTACACCTTC. Amino acids: CASSERGYNYGYTF.

This clone occurred a few times. The chain combines TRBV4-2 with TRBJ1-2; TRBD1 aligns across 9 bases. V gave up 1 base and J gave up 2 bases; unmatched junction bases: 11. CDR1 is LGHNA and CDR2 is YNFKEQ in the germline V gene. The CDR3 length is 18 residues. The CDR3 reads CASSQGFSGQGMNYGYTF. The CDR3 coding sequence is TGTGCCAGCAGCCAAGGTTTTTCAGGACAGGGGATGAACTATGGCTACACCTTC.

The chain has TRBV3-1 (or the pseudogene TRBV3-2) and TRBJ1-2; D is undetermined. The V end lost 2 bases, the J end lost 8 bases, and 15 bases lay between the germline ends. Germline V gene lookup returns CDR1 LGHDT and CDR2 YNNKEL (reference sequence). The CDR3 extends over 14 amino acids. DNA of the CDR3: TGTGCCAGCAGCCAAAAAGCCGACCAGGCGGGCTACACCTTC. It codes for CASSQKADQAGYTF.

V usage is TRBV5-8 and J usage is TRBJ2-3; D perhaps matches TRBD2 (5 bases). Trimming took off 1 base at V and 5 bases at J, with 11 bases between the two ends. The CDR3 is 14 residues long. Germline V gene data show CDR1 as SGHTS and CDR2 as YDEGEE. The CDR3 reads CASSLSGGLDTQYF. The CDR3 DNA reads TGTGCCAGCAGCTTGTCTGGCGGGTTAGATACGCAGTATTTT.

The CDR3, as DNA: TGCGCCTCCTCTCGGGGGAGCACAGATACGCAGTATTTT. This translates into CASSRGSTDTQYF. The chain employs TRBV10-2 and TRBJ2-3; TRBD2 is a possible D gene (6 bases). The CDR3 contains 13 residues. CDR1 is WSHSY, CDR2 SAAADI, per germline. Trimming removed 11 bases from V and 0 bases from J, with 12 bases in between.

The genes are TRBV7-2 and TRBJ2-5; D is unresolved. The V end lost 3 bases, the J end lost 2 bases, and 7 bases lay between the germline ends. The CDR3 contains 13 residues. In germline, CDR1 is SGHTA, CDR2 FQGNSA. Written as DNA, the CDR3 is TGTGCCAGCAGCTTCGCAGGACAAGAGACCCAGTACTTC. Its protein is CASSFAGQETQYF.

V gene TRBV24-1 combines with J gene TRBJ2-7, with D possibly being TRBD1 (5 bases). In germline, CDR1 is KGHDR, CDR2 SFDVKD. The CDR3 runs to 14 residues. V was trimmed by 6 bases and J by 2 bases, leaving 13 bases between them. The CDR3 nucleotides are TGTGCCACCAGTACGGCAGGGCGCCCCTACGAGCAGTACTTC. This gives the protein CATSTAGRPYEQYF.

CDR3: CASSYSAGVGQPQHF. In DNA form, the CDR3 reads TGTGCCAGCAGTTACAGCGCAGGGGTGGGTCAGCCCCAGCATTTT. This sequence joins TRBV6-2 or TRBV6-3 and TRBJ1-5; D is possibly TRBD1 (6 bases). The germline V gene has CDR1 MNHEY and CDR2 SVGEGT. The V end was cut by 2 bases, the J end by 6 bases, with 14 bases between. There are 15 residues in the CDR3.

The chain employs TRBV12-5 and TRBJ2-7; no clear D gene. CDR1 is LGHNT and CDR2 is FRNRAP in the germline V gene. The CDR3 covers 11 residues. The V gene lost 6 bases and the J gene lost 3 bases, with 6 bases spanning the gap. This CDR3 reads CASGPYYEQYF. CDR3 coding DNA: TGTGCTAGTGGCCCCTACTACGAGCAGTACTTC.